The 5 T cell receptor beta chains reported below all come from one sample, sequenced in a study of T-cell memory formation after mild COVID-19. One entry per CDR3 protein results from TCRdb running MiXCR on the 5' RACE reads. The table includes about 190,000 distinct CDR3 sequences, 15% to 20% detected once. The specimen sequenced was PBMCs or a T cell subset sorted from them (not recorded which). Receptor source: an adult woman who had mild COVID-19 (a few samples of this study predate the infection). Cell type and time point are not known.

The chain uses TRBV20-1 and TRBJ1-1, with D unresolved. CDR1 and CDR2 (germline): DFQATT, SNEGSKA (reference sequence). The ends were cut back, 0 bases at V and 2 bases at J, with 19 bases in the middle. The CDR3 is 17 residues long. CDR3 protein: CSARDSRAGEGNTEAFF. The DNA of the CDR3 is TGCAGTGCTAGAGATAGTCGGGCAGGCGAAGGTAACACTGAAGCTTTCTTT.

The table lists this clonotype with a few counts. The V call is TRBV5-1, the J call TRBJ1-1; no clear D. The V and J ends lost 0 bases and 0 bases respectively, with 9 bases between them. The germline V gene has CDR1 SGHRS and CDR2 YFSETQ. The CDR3 sequence is 15 residues long. Here the CDR3 DNA reads TGCGCCAGCAGCTTGGACCAGTCGATGAACACTGAAGCTTTCTTT. Residues: CASSLDQSMNTEAFF. The full variable domain, its missing parts supplied by reference TRBV5-1 and TRBJ1-1, is KAGVTQTPRYLIKTRGQQVTLSCSPISGHRSVSWYQQTPGQGLQFLFEYFSETQRNKGNFPGRFSGRQFSNSRSEMNVSTLELGDSALYLCASSLDQSMNTEAFFGQGTRLTVV.

Concerning this clonotype itself: Possible read error: a much larger clone is one base away. As the CDR3 is not closed by the conserved phenylalanine or tryptophan, this likely results from a read error. The chain carries TRBV5-1 and TRBJ2-5; D call uncertain. The CDR3 consists of 13 residues. Per the germline V gene, CDR1 is SGHRS and CDR2 is YFSETQ. Trimming left V 0 bases short and J 5 bases short, with 8 bases between. CDR3 protein: CASSLGGEETQYL. As DNA, the CDR3 is TGCGCCAGCAGCTTGGGGGGTGAGGAGACCCAGTACTTA.

This clonotype turned up a few times. The gene calls are TRBV29-1 and TRBJ1-1; TRBD1 might be the D (5 bases). CDR1 SQVTM and CDR2 ANQGSEA come from the germline V gene. CDR3 length: 13 residues. The V and J ends lost 6 bases and 1 base respectively, with 12 bases between them. The CDR3 here is CSVSEGTNTEAFF. In nucleotides, the CDR3 is TGCAGCGTATCCGAGGGGACGAACACTGAAGCTTTCTTT.

This clonotype was detected a few times. Here the CDR3 reads CSVERARAGANVLTF. The CDR3 region has the DNA TGCAGCGTTGAGAGGGCCAGAGCTGGGGCCAACGTCCTGACTTTC. The J gene is TRBJ2-6, the V gene TRBV29-1, with D tentatively TRBD2 (5 bases). Germline V CDR1 and CDR2: SQVTM, ANQGSEA. The CDR3 extends over 15 amino acids. The V and J ends lost 3 bases and 2 bases respectively, with 11 bases between them.